The 10 T cell receptor beta chains in this list originate from one sample, sequenced in a study of shared clonotypes between healthy human individuals (dated by TCRdb to 2020 to 2021). The protocol used for the library was the immunoSEQ multiplex PCR assay. TCRdb took over this immuneACCESS table, retaining in-frame rearrangements with V and J assigned. Such tables are incomplete; in checked studies, under half of the missing clones stem from an unresolved V gene, and the remainder is unexplained. The sample contains some 2 million clones, about 95% of them found a single time. 0.13% of the sample is held by the ten biggest clonotypes. Sequences were obtained from naive CD4+ T cells sorted from blood. Sample cell subset or site, as interpreted from the label and publication: CD45RA+ positively selected. The receptor source for this set is a man younger than 35 in good health.

V gene TRBV4-3 combines with J gene TRBJ2-2; 7 bases fit TRBD1. Trimming removed 2 bases from V and 5 bases from J; junction bases left unmatched: 2. This CDR3 has 14 amino acids. Germline V CDR1 and CDR2: LGHNA, YSLEER. For the CDR3, the DNA is TGCGCCAGCAGCCAACAGGACAGGACCGGGGAGCTGTTTTTT. Translating gives CASSQQDRTGELFF.

The gene calls are TRBV27 and TRBJ1-2; a possible D gene is TRBD1 (5 bases). CDR1 and CDR2 (germline): MNHEY, SMNVEV (reference sequence). Trimming left V 5 bases short and J 0 bases short, with 10 bases between. The CDR3 is 14 residues long. The CDR3 protein is CASSRDRSNYGYTF. The CDR3 coding sequence is TGTGCCAGCAGTCGGGACCGATCTAACTATGGCTACACCTTC.

The chain couples TRBV9 to TRBJ2-5; no clear D gene. This CDR3 has 14 residues. In germline, CDR1 is SGDLS, CDR2 YYNGEE. V gave up 1 base and J gave up 4 bases, with 11 bases separating them. The CDR3 spells CASSVTPSGETQYF. The CDR3 coding sequence is TGTGCCAGCAGCGTAACTCCCAGTGGAGAGACCCAGTACTTC.

The V call is TRBV11-2, the J call TRBJ2-2; no clear D. The CDR3 consists of 15 residues. Germline V gene lookup returns CDR1 SGHAT and CDR2 FQNNGV. V gave up 3 bases and J gave up 0 bases, with 8 bases separating them. The DNA for the CDR3 is TGTGCCAGCAGCTTCGGAGCGACGAACACCGGGGAGCTGTTTTTT. This sequence encodes CASSFGATNTGELFF.

Concerning this clone itself: A much larger clone is a single base away; this may be a read error. This rearrangement joins TRBV4-2 to TRBJ2-4; possibly TRBD2 for D (8 bases). The CDR3 covers 19 residues. CDR1 is LGHNA, CDR2 YNFKEQ, per germline. V lost 0 bases and J 2 bases, leaving 20 bases between the germline ends. The CDR3 nucleotides are TGTGCCAGCAGCCAAGATGCGGGAGGACAGGATGGTACCAAAAACATTCAGTACTTC. Residues: CASSQDAGGQDGTKNIQYF.

The genes are TRBV5-1 and TRBJ2-7; 14 bases align to TRBD2. This CDR3 has 16 residues. V shed 4 bases and J 4 bases; nucleotides not matched to a gene: 7. CDR1 and CDR2 (germline): SGHRS, YFSETQ. The CDR3 DNA sequence: TGCGCCAGCAGCCACGGGACTAGCGGGAGTGGATACGAGCAGTACTTC. It codes for CASSHGTSGSGYEQYF. Looking up the rest from reference TRBV5-1 and TRBJ2-7 gives the full variable domain: KAGVTQTPRYLIKTRGQQVTLSCSPISGHRSVSWYQQTPGQGLQFLFEYFSETQRNKGNFPGRFSGRQFSNSRSEMNVSTLELGDSALYLCASSHGTSGSGYEQYFGPGTRLTVT.

The chain carries TRBV28 and TRBJ1-5; D uncertain. V was pared by 2 bases and J by 7 bases, with 6 bases between. CDR1 and CDR2 from the germline V gene are MDHEN and SYDVKM. This CDR3 has 12 residues. The CDR3 is CASSLQRQPQHF. The CDR3 DNA follows: TGTGCCAGCAGTTTACAACGGCAGCCCCAGCATTTT.

The chain couples TRBV6-1 to TRBJ2-1; 8 nucleotides line up with TRBD1. The germline gives CDR1 MNHNS, CDR2 SASEGT. The CDR3 contains 15 residues. Trimming at V came to 4 bases and at J to 9 bases, leaving 11 bases not matched to a gene. Written as DNA, the CDR3 is TGTGCCAGCAGTGGGGGACAGGTTGGTCGGGGTGAGCAGTTCTTC. Translated, it gives CASSGGQVGRGEQFF.

J is TRBJ2-3 and V is TRBV30, with TRBD2 identical over 10 bases. Germline trimming cut 4 bases from V and 4 bases from J; bases unmatched to any gene: 5. Germline V lookup: CDR1 GTSNPN, CDR2 SVGIG (reference sequence). CDR3 size: 14 residues. This chain's CDR3 is CAWKTSGIADTQYF. Here the CDR3 DNA reads TGTGCCTGGAAAACTAGCGGGATTGCAGATACGCAGTATTTT. Full variable domain (remainder filled in from reference TRBV30 and TRBJ2-3): SQTIHQWPATLVQPVGSPLSLECTVEGTSNPNLYWYRQAAGRGLQLLFYSVGIGQISSEVPQNLSASRPQDRQFILSSKKLLLSDSGFYLCAWKTSGIADTQYFGPGTRLTVL.

V gene TRBV28 combines with J gene TRBJ1-5; 7 positions match TRBD1. V shed 7 bases and J 2 bases; nucleotides not matched to a gene: 8. Germline V gene sequence: CDR1 MDHEN, CDR2 SYDVKM. The CDR3 sequence is 15 residues long. CDR3 residues: CASKVGTVGNQPQHF. In DNA form, the CDR3 reads TGTGCCAGCAAAGTAGGGACAGTTGGCAATCAGCCCCAGCATTTT.